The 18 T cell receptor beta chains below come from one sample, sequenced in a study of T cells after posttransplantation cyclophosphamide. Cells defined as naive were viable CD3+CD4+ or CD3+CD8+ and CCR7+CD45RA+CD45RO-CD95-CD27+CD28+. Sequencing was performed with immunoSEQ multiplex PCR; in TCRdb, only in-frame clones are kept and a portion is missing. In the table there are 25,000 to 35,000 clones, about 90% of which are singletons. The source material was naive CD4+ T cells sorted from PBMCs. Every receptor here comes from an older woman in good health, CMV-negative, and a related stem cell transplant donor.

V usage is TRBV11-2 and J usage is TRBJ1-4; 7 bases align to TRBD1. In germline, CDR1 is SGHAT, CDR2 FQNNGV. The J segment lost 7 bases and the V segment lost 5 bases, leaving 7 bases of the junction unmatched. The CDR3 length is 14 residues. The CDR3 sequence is CASSTQGVREKLFF. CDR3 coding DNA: TGTGCCAGCAGCACCCAGGGGGTGCGTGAAAAACTGTTTTTT.

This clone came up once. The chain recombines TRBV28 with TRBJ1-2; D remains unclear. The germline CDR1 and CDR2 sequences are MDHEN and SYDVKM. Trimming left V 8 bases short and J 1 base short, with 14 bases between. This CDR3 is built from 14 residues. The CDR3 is CASLTSLSNYGYTF. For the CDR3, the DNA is TGTGCCAGCCTAACGTCACTGAGTAACTATGGCTACACCTTC.

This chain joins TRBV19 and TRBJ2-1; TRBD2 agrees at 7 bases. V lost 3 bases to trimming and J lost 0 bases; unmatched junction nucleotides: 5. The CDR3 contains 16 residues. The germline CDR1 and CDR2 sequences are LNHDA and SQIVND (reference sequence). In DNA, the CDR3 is TGTGCCAGTAGTATTACTAGCGAAAGCTCCTACAATGAGCAGTTCTTC. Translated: CASSITSESSYNEQFF.

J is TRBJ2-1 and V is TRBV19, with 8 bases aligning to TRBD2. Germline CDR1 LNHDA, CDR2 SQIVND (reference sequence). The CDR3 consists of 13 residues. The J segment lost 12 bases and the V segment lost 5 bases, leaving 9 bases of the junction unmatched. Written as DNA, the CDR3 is TGTGCCAGTAGTTTGGGACTAGTCACTGGGCAGTTCTTC. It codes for CASSLGLVTGQFF.

Written as DNA, the CDR3 is TGTGCCAGCAGAGGCCAGGGGGTAACAGTTGAGCAGTTCTTC. Protein: CASRGQGVTVEQFF. This chain joins TRBV4-2 and TRBJ2-1, with 7 nucleotides matching TRBD1. The ends lost 6 bases at V and 9 bases at J; junction bases unmatched: 11. This CDR3 is built from 14 residues. The germline CDR1 and CDR2 sequences are LGHNA and YNFKEQ.

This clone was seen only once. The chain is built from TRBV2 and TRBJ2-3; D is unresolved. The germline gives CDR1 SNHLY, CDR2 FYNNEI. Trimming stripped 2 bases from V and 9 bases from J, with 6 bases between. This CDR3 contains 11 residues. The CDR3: CASSELLTQYF. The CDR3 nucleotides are TGTGCCAGCAGTGAACTGTTAACGCAGTATTTT.

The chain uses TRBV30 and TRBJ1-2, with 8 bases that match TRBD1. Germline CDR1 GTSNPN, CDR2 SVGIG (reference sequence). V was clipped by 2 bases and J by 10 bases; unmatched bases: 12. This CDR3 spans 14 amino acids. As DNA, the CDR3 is TGTGCCTGGAGTCAACAGGGGGGACGAAGGTTCTACACCTTC. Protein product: CAWSQQGGRRFYTF.

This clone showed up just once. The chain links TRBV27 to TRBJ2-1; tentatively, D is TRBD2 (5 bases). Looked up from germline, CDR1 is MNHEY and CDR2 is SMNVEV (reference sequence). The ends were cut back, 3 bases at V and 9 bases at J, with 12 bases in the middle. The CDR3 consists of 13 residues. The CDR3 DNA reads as TGTGCCAGCAGTTTTTCCTTCGCGGGTGAGCAGTTCTTC. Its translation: CASSFSFAGEQFF.

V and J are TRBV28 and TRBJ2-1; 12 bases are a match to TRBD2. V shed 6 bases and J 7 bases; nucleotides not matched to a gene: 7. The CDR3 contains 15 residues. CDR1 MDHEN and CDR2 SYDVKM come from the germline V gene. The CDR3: CASSLAGGPINEQFF. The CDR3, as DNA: TGTGCCAGCAGCCTAGCGGGAGGGCCGATAAATGAGCAGTTCTTC.

In DNA, the CDR3 is TGCGCCAGCAGGGACAGCTCTAGCACAGATACGCAGTATTTT. This gives the protein CASRDSSSTDTQYF. The chain couples TRBV10-2 to TRBJ2-3, with D perhaps TRBD1 (6 bases). The CDR3 contains 14 residues. Trimming removed 6 bases at V and 0 bases at J, with 10 bases between. In germline, CDR1 is WSHSY, CDR2 SAAADI.

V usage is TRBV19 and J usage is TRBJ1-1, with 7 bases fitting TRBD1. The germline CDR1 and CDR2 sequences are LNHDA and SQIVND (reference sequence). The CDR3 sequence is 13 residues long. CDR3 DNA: TGTGCGGTCGATCAGGGGGTTAACACTGAAGCTTTCTTT. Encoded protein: CAVDQGVNTEAFF. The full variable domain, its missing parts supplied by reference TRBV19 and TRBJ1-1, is DGGITQSPKYLFRKEGQNVTLSCEQNLNHDAMYWYRQDPGQGLRLIYYSQIVNDFQKGDIAEGYSVSREKKESFPLTVTSAQKNPTAFYLCAVDQGVNTEAFFGQGTRLTVV.

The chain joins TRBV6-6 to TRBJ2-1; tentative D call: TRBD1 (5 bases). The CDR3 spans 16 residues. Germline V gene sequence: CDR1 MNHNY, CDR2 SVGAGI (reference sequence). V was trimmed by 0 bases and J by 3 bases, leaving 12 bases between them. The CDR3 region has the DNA TGTGCCAGCAGTTACTCAGGGGCGGTCGGCTACAATGAGCAGTTCTTC. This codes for CASSYSGAVGYNEQFF.

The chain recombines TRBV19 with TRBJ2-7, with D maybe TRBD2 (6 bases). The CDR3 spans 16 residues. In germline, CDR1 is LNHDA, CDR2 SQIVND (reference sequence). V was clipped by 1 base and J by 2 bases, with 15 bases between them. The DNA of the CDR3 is TGTGCCAGTAGTATAGGGGCGGGACGGGGAACCTACGAGCAGTACTTC. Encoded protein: CASSIGAGRGTYEQYF.

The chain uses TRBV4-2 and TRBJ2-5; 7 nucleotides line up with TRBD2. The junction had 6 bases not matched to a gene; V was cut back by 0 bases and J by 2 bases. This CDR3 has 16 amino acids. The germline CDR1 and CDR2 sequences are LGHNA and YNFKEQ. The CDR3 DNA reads TGTGCCAGCAGCCAAGATAAGTCTAGCGGACAAGAGACCCAGTACTTC. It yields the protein CASSQDKSSGQETQYF.

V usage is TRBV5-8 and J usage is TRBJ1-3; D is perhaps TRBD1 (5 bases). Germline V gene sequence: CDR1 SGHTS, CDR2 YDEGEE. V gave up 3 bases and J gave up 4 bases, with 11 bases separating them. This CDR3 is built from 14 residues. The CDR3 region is CASSSRGVGNTIYF. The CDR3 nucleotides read TGTGCCAGCAGCTCACGGGGGGTCGGAAACACCATATATTTT.

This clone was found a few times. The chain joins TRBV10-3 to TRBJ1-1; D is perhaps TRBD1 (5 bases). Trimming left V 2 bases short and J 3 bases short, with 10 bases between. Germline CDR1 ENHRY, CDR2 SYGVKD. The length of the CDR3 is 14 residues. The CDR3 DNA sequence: TGTGCCATCAGTGAGACAGGTCTCGACACTGAAGCTTTCTTT. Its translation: CAISETGLDTEAFF.

CDR3 nucleotide sequence: TGTGCCAGCTCTCGGGGGGCGTGGGGCACTGAAGCTTTCTTT. Protein: CASSRGAWGTEAFF. This chain uses TRBV18 with TRBJ1-1; TRBD1 might be the D (6 bases). V lost 6 bases to trimming and J lost 4 bases, with 15 bases between them. The germline V gene encodes CDR1 KGHSH and CDR2 LQKENI. CDR3 size: 14 residues.

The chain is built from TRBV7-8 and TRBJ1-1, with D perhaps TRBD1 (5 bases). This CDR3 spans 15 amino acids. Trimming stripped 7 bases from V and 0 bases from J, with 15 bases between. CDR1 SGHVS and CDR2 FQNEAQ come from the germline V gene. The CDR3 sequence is CASKWGQGMNTEAFF. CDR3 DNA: TGTGCCAGCAAGTGGGGCCAAGGGATGAACACTGAAGCTTTCTTT.